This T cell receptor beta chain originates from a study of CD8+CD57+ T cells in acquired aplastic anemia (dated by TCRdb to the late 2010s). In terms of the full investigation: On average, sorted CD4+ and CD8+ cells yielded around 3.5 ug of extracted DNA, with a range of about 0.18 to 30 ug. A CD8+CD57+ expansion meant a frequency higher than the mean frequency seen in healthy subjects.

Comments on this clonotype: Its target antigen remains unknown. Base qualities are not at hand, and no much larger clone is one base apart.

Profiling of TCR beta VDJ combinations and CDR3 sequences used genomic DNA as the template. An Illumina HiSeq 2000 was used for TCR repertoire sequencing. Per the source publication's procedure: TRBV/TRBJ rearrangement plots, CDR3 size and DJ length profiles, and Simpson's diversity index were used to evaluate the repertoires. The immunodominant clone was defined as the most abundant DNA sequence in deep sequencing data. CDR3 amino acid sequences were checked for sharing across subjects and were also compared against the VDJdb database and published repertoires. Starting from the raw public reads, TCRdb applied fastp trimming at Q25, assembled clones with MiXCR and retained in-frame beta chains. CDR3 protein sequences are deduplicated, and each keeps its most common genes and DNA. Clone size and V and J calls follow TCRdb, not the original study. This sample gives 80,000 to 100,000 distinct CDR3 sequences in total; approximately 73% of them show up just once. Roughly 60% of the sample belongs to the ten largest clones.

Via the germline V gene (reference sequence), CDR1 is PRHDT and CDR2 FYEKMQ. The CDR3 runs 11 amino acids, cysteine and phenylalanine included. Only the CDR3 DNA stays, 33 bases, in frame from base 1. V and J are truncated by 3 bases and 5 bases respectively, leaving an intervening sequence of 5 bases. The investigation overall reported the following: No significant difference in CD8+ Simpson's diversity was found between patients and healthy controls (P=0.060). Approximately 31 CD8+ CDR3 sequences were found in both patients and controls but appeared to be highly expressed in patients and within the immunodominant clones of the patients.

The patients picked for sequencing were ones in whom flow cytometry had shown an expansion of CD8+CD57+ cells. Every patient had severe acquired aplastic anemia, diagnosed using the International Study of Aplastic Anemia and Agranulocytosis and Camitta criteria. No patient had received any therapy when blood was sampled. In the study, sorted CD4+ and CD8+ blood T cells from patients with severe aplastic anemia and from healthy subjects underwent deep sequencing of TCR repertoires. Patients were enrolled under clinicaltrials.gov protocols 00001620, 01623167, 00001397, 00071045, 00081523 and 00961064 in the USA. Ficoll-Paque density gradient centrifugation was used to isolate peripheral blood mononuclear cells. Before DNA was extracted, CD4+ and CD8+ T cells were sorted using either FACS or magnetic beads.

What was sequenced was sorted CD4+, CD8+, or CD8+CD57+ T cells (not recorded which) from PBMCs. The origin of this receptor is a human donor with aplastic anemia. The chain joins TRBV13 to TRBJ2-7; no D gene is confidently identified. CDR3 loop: CASSFGNEQYF. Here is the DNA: TGTGCCAGCAGCTTTGGCAACGAGCAGTACTTC. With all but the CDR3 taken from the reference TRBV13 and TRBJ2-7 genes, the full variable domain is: AAGVIQSPRHLIKEKRETATLKCYPIPRHDTVYWYQQGPGQDPQFLISFYEKMQSDKGSIPDRFSAQQFSDYHSELNMSSLELGDSALYFCASSFGNEQYFGPGTRLTVT.